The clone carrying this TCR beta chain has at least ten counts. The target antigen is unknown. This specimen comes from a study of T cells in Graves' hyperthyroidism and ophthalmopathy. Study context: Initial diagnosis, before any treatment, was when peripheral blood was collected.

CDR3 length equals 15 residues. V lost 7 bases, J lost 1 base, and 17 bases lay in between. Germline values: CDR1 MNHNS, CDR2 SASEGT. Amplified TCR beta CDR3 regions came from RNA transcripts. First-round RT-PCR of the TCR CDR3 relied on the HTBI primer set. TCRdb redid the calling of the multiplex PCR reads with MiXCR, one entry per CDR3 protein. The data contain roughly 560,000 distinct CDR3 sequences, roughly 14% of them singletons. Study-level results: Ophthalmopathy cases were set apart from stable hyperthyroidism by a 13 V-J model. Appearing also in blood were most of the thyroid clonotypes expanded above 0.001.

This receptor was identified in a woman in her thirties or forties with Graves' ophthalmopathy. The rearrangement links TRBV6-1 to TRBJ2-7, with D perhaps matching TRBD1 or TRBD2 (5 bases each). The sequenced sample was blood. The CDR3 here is CASTPGWGSSYEQYF. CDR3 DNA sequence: TGTGCCAGCACCCCCGGCTGGGGGTCTTCCTACGAGCAGTACTTC.